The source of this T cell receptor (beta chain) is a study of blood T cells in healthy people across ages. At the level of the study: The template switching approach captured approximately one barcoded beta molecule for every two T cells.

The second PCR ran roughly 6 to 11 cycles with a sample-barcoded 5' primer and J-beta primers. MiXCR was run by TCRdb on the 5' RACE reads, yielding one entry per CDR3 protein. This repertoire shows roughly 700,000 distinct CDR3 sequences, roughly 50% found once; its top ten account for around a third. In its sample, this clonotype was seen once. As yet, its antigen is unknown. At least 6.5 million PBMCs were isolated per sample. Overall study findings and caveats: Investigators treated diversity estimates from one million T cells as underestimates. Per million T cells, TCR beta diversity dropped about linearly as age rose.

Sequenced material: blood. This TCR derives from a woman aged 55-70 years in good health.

This chain's CDR3 is CASIGPGNYGYTF. CDR3 bases: TGTGCCAGCATCGGCCCCGGCAACTATGGCTACACCTTC. This chain links TRBV6-5 with TRBJ1-2; D call uncertain. This CDR3 region has 13 residues. V gave up 7 bases and J gave up 2 bases, with 11 bases separating them. Germline CDR1 is MNHEY and CDR2 is SVGAGI.